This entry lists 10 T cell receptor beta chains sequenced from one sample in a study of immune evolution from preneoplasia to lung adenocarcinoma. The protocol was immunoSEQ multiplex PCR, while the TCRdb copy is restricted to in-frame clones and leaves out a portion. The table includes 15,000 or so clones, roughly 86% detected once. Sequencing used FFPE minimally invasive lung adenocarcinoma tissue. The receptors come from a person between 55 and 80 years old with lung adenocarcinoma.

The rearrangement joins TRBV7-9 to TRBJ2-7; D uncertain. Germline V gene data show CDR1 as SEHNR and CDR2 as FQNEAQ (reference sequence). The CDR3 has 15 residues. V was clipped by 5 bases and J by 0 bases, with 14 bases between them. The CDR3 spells CASSPATLTSYEQYF. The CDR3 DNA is TGTGCCAGCAGCCCGGCGACACTTACCTCCTACGAGCAGTACTTC.

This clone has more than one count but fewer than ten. The chain's CDR3 is CASSLGVYTEAFF. The CDR3 DNA reads TGTGCCAGCAGCTTAGGGGTTTACACTGAAGCTTTCTTT. The chain has TRBV13 and TRBJ1-1; D is undetermined. In germline, CDR1 is PRHDT, CDR2 FYEKMQ (reference sequence). The CDR3 is 13 residues long. The germline V and J ends were trimmed by 0 bases and 3 bases, with 5 bases remaining between them.

The CDR3, as DNA: TGTGCCAGCAGCTACGGACTAGCGGGAAGCTACGAGCAGTACTTC. Translated, it gives CASSYGLAGSYEQYF. This chain joins TRBV5-4 and TRBJ2-7; 12 bases fit TRBD2. This CDR3 has 15 amino acids. J was trimmed by 3 bases and V by 3 bases; bases with no gene match: 4. Germline V gene data show CDR1 as SGHNT and CDR2 as YYREEE (reference sequence).

In DNA form, the CDR3 reads TGCAGTGCTAGCGGGGGGGTGGGATTCTTC. Encoded protein: CSASGGVGFF. This chain uses TRBV20-1 with TRBJ2-1, with TRBD2 identical over 8 bases. The CDR3 totals 10 residues. Unmatched junction bases numbered 5, after V lost 3 bases and J lost 16 bases. The germline CDR1 and CDR2 sequences are DFQATT and SNEGSKA (reference sequence).

CDR3 amino acids: CAWSPGQETQYF. In DNA form, the CDR3 reads TGTGCCTGGAGTCCCGGGCAGGAGACCCAGTACTTC. The V call is TRBV30, the J call TRBJ2-5; D is unclear. V dropped 2 bases and J dropped 5 bases, with 9 bases sitting between them. Germline lookup yields CDR1 GTSNPN and CDR2 SVGIG (reference sequence). The CDR3 sequence is 12 residues long.

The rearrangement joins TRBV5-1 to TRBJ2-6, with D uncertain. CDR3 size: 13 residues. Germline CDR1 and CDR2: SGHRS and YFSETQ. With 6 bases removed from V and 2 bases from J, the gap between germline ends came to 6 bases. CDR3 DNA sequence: TGCGCCAGCAAGTTCCCTGGGGCCAACGTCCTGACTTTC. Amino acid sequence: CASKFPGANVLTF.

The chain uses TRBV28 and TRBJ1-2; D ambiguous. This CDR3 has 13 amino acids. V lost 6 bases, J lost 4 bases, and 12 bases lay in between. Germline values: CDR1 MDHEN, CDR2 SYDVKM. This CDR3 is CASSSGQAYGYTF. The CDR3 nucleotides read TGTGCCAGCAGCTCCGGGCAGGCCTATGGCTACACCTTC.

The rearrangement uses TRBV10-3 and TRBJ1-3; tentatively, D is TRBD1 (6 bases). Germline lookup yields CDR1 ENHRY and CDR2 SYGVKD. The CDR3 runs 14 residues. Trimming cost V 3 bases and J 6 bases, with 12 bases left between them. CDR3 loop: CAISEGQGLNTIYF. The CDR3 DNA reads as TGTGCCATCAGTGAAGGCCAGGGGCTAAACACCATATATTTT.

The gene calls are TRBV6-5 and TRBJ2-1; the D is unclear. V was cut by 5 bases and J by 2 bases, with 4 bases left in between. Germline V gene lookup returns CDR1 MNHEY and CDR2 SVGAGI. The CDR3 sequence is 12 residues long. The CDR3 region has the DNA TGTGCCAGCAGTCACCCCTACAATGAGCAGTTCTTC. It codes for CASSHPYNEQFF.

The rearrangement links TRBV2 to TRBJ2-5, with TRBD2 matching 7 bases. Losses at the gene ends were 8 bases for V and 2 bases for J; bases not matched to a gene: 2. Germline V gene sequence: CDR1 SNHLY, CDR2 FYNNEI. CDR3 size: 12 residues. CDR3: CASGAGQETQYF. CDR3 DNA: TGTGCCAGCGGAGCGGGGCAAGAGACCCAGTACTTC.